Listed below are T cell receptor beta chains from one sample, sequenced in a study of blood T cell repertoires in COVID-19. Produced via immunoSEQ multiplex PCR; TCRdb's table is partial and in-frame only. The sample carries approximately 250,000 clones, 75% to 95% recorded once. The sample comprised PBMCs or T cells enriched from blood (not recorded which). The origin of the receptors is a man aged 40-49 years who had been exposed to COVID-19. Both conserved end residues are trimmed from each CDR3. Each record gives: CDR3 length, J gene, V gene, CDR3 protein.

cdr3_length: 17; j_call: TRBJ1-3; v_call: TRBV30; cdr3_aa: AWFTEGAQGSRSGNTIY
cdr3_length: 13; j_call: TRBJ1-2; v_call: TRBV28; cdr3_aa: ASSLLGGFNYGYT
cdr3_length: 13; j_call: TRBJ2-3; v_call: TRBV29-1; cdr3_aa: SVGKREGGTDTQY
cdr3_length: 9; j_call: TRBJ1-1; v_call: TRBV29-1; cdr3_aa: SCESNTEAF
cdr3_length: 13; j_call: TRBJ1-4; v_call: TRBV9; cdr3_aa: ASSVAGVTNEKLF
cdr3_length: 13; j_call: TRBJ1-6; v_call: TRBV18; cdr3_aa: ASSPQGQYNSPLH
cdr3_length: 11; j_call: TRBJ2-7; v_call: TRBV29-1; cdr3_aa: SVRTSGIYEQY
cdr3_length: 11; j_call: TRBJ1-2; v_call: TRBV19; cdr3_aa: ASSFRQNYGYT
cdr3_length: 14; j_call: TRBJ2-4; v_call: TRBV23-1; cdr3_aa: ASSQGTASAKNIQY
cdr3_length: 12; j_call: TRBJ2-3; v_call: TRBV18; cdr3_aa: ASTPTSSTDTQY
cdr3_length: 15; j_call: TRBJ2-1; v_call: TRBV30; cdr3_aa: AWSVLGTSGLYNEQF
cdr3_length: 10; j_call: TRBJ2-5; v_call: TRBV19; cdr3_aa: ASSNVRETQY
cdr3_length: 15; j_call: TRBJ1-4; v_call: TRBV4-2; cdr3_aa: ASSQLDRVGTNEKLF
cdr3_length: 11; j_call: TRBJ2-7; v_call: TRBV20-1; cdr3_aa: SASPGLGYEQY
cdr3_length: 13; j_call: TRBJ2-7; v_call: TRBV5-6; cdr3_aa: ASSLGPGPGYEQY
cdr3_length: 11; j_call: TRBJ2-2; v_call: TRBV25-1; cdr3_aa: ASSESVPGELF
cdr3_length: 15; j_call: TRBJ2-3; v_call: TRBV7-6; cdr3_aa: ASSFGTSGTSTDTQY
cdr3_length: 12; j_call: TRBJ1-6; v_call: TRBV9; cdr3_aa: ASSVSQNNSPLH
cdr3_length: 13; j_call: TRBJ1-1; v_call: TRBV7-8; cdr3_aa: ASSSRLTSGTEAF
cdr3_length: 12; j_call: TRBJ2-1; v_call: TRBV7-7; cdr3_aa: ASSLADGNNEQF
cdr3_length: 13; j_call: TRBJ2-2; v_call: TRBV12-5; cdr3_aa: ASATTGGNTGELF
cdr3_length: 13; j_call: TRBJ1-6; v_call: TRBV28; cdr3_aa: ASSLSGRGLSPLH
cdr3_length: 13; j_call: TRBJ2-3; v_call: TRBV7-9; cdr3_aa: ASSLGQIITDTQY
cdr3_length: 13; j_call: TRBJ2-7; v_call: TRBV7-9; cdr3_aa: ASSLASDRYYEQY
cdr3_length: 12; j_call: TRBJ1-1; v_call: TRBV3-1/TRBV3-2; cdr3_aa: ASSPKQTGTEAF
cdr3_length: 12; j_call: TRBJ1-6; v_call: TRBV28; cdr3_aa: ASSNLPSNSPLH
cdr3_length: 15; j_call: TRBJ2-1; v_call: TRBV4-1; cdr3_aa: ASSPSLAGGPYNEQF
cdr3_length: 15; j_call: TRBJ1-6; v_call: TRBV7-8; cdr3_aa: ASSLRGGTLYNSPLH
cdr3_length: 11; j_call: TRBJ2-7; v_call: TRBV5-6; cdr3_aa: ASTEDRVYEQY
cdr3_length: 15; j_call: TRBJ2-2; v_call: TRBV7-3; cdr3_aa: ASSSSGLAANTGELF
cdr3_length: 13; j_call: TRBJ2-1; v_call: TRBV4-1; cdr3_aa: ASSQGGGGYNEQF
cdr3_length: 12; j_call: TRBJ2-7; v_call: TRBV3-1/TRBV3-2; cdr3_aa: ASRGSGGTYEQY
cdr3_length: 13; j_call: TRBJ2-5; v_call: TRBV30; cdr3_aa: AWTRGTGDQETQY
cdr3_length: 13; j_call: TRBJ2-5; v_call: TRBV2; cdr3_aa: ASCKTSGGQETQY
cdr3_length: 11; j_call: TRBJ1-5; v_call: TRBV12-3/TRBV12-4; cdr3_aa: ASSLRGNQPQH
cdr3_length: 11; j_call: TRBJ2-2; v_call: TRBV30; cdr3_aa: AWSVQSPGELF
cdr3_length: 13; j_call: TRBJ1-4; v_call: TRBV2; cdr3_aa: ASSGSAGTNEKLF
cdr3_length: 15; j_call: TRBJ1-1; v_call: TRBV27; cdr3_aa: ASSSVRGGVENTEAF
cdr3_length: 12; j_call: TRBJ1-2; v_call: TRBV27; cdr3_aa: ASSAQGGIYGYT
cdr3_length: 14; j_call: TRBJ2-3; v_call: TRBV7-2; cdr3_aa: ASSPRLAMYTDTQY
cdr3_length: 15; j_call: TRBJ2-1; v_call: TRBV12-5; cdr3_aa: ASGLVLAGGYGNEQF
cdr3_length: 9; j_call: TRBJ2-1; v_call: TRBV30; cdr3_aa: AWSGDNEQF
cdr3_length: 12; j_call: TRBJ1-1; v_call: TRBV27; cdr3_aa: ASSLIDLNTEAF
cdr3_length: 11; j_call: TRBJ2-1; v_call: TRBV12-3/TRBV12-4; cdr3_aa: ASTRAEDNEQF
cdr3_length: 13; j_call: TRBJ2-1; v_call: TRBV7-3; cdr3_aa: ASSPGQGSYNEQF
cdr3_length: 13; j_call: TRBJ1-4; v_call: TRBV11-2; cdr3_aa: ASSSRPRGPEKLF